These 13 T cell receptor beta chains share one sample of origin, sequenced in a study of blood T cell repertoires in COVID-19. Using immunoSEQ multiplex PCR, the repertoire was profiled, and TCRdb retains in-frame clones only, with some absent. The sample lists approximately 70,000 clones, about nine tenths seen once, with around 13% in the top ten. Sequencing used peripheral blood. The receptors derive from a human donor with active COVID-19. The donor label of this sample is uncertain.

This chain uses TRBV27 with TRBJ2-1, with a possible D match to TRBD2 (6 bases). The CDR3 is 11 amino acids. Germline V lookup: CDR1 MNHEY, CDR2 SMNVEV (reference sequence). V lost 7 bases and J 7 bases, leaving 8 bases between the germline ends. The CDR3 loop is CASKGRNEQFF. In nucleotides, the CDR3 is TGTGCCAGCAAAGGGAGGAATGAGCAGTTCTTC.

This clone was recorded a few times. This chain joins TRBV21-1 and TRBJ2-5; the tabulated D call, TRBD2, remains unverified against the DNA. TRBV21-1 is an annotated pseudogene. The CDR3 is 15 residues long. The CDR3 DNA reads TGTGCCAGCACCGCTGAGAGCGGGAATAGAGAGACCCAGTACTTC. Protein: CASTAESGNRETQYF.

V and J are TRBV5-1 and TRBJ2-1; 8 bases match TRBD2. Per germline, CDR1 SGHRS and CDR2 YFSETQ. Germline trimming cut 3 bases from V and 1 base from J; bases unmatched to any gene: 6. This CDR3 region has 16 residues. The CDR3 sequence is CASSYPAGESYNEQFF. The CDR3 DNA follows: TGCGCCAGCAGCTATCCAGCGGGAGAATCCTACAATGAGCAGTTCTTC.

The chain links TRBV18 to TRBJ2-1; 8 bases map to TRBD2. The CDR3 is 16 amino acids. Germline CDR1 KGHSH, CDR2 LQKENI. Trimming at V came to 0 bases and at J to 10 bases, leaving 11 bases not matched to a gene. CDR3 sequence reads: CASSPPVSGGRGEQFF. The CDR3 nucleotides are TGTGCCAGCTCACCACCGGTATCGGGAGGGAGAGGCGAGCAGTTCTTC.

The chain recombines TRBV15 with TRBJ2-7, with a tentative D call TRBD1 (5 bases). CDR3 length equals 13 residues. Germline lookup yields CDR1 LNHNV and CDR2 YYDKDF (reference sequence). V was clipped by 6 bases and J by 2 bases, with 11 bases between them. As DNA, the CDR3 is TGTGCCACCAGAGAAACAGGAGCCTACGAGCAGTACTTC. Protein sequence: CATRETGAYEQYF. The full variable domain, in which reference TRBV15 and TRBJ2-7 provide the parts outside the CDR3, is DAMVIQNPRYQVTQFGKPVTLSCSQTLNHNVMYWYQQKSSQAPKLLFHYYDKDFNNEADTPDNFQSRRPNTSFCFLDIRSPGLGDTAMYLCATRETGAYEQYFGPGTRLTVT.

The chain has TRBV5-1 and TRBJ2-2; weak D call: TRBD2 (6 bases). The germline V gene has CDR1 SGHRS and CDR2 YFSETQ. V lost 0 bases, J lost 3 bases, and 9 bases lay in between. The CDR3 length is 15 residues. The CDR3 sequence: CASSLGGTHTGELFF. CDR3 in DNA: TGCGCCAGCAGCTTGGGTGGGACTCACACCGGGGAGCTGTTTTTT.

The CDR3 DNA follows: TGTGCCAGCAGCCAATATGTACTTGCCTACGAGCAGTACTTC. Amino acid sequence: CASSQYVLAYEQYF. The chain links TRBV4-2 to TRBJ2-7; D is undetermined. Germline V lookup: CDR1 LGHNA, CDR2 YNFKEQ. The CDR3 spans 14 residues. The V gene lost 2 bases and the J gene lost 2 bases, with 10 bases spanning the gap.

This chain connects TRBV4-1 to TRBJ2-7, with a tentative D call TRBD1 (5 bases). The CDR3 runs to 13 residues. Germline CDR1 is MGHRA and CDR2 is YSYEKL. V gave up 5 bases and J gave up 7 bases, with 15 bases separating them. The CDR3 spells CASSVPGWTEQYF. The CDR3 DNA sequence: TGCGCCAGCAGCGTCCCAGGGTGGACGGAGCAGTACTTC.

The chain recombines TRBV10-3 with TRBJ2-6; D perhaps matches TRBD1 (6 bases). Trimming removed 7 bases at V and 4 bases at J, with 8 bases between. The V gene's germline CDR1 is ENHRY and CDR2 SYGVKD. The CDR3 runs to 13 residues. The CDR3 sequence: CAITGTGANVLTF. As DNA, the CDR3 is TGTGCCATCACAGGGACAGGGGCCAACGTCCTGACTTTC.

The rearrangement joins TRBV28 to TRBJ1-1; possible D gene TRBD1, 5 bases. V was shortened by 4 bases and J by 0 bases, with 12 bases between the two germline ends. This CDR3 region has 15 residues. Germline V gene lookup returns CDR1 MDHEN and CDR2 SYDVKM. CDR3 DNA: TGTGCCAGCAGTTCCATCAGGGCATTGAACACTGAAGCTTTCTTT. This encodes CASSSIRALNTEAFF.

The genes are TRBV28 and TRBJ2-7; D is perhaps TRBD2 (6 bases). This CDR3 contains 13 residues. With 5 bases removed from V and 3 bases from J, the gap between germline ends came to 11 bases. Germline CDR1 is MDHEN and CDR2 is SYDVKM. CDR3 nucleotide sequence: TGTGCCAGCAGTGGAGGGCACTTCTACGAGCAGTACTTC. Protein product: CASSGGHFYEQYF.

The rearrangement links TRBV11-2 to TRBJ2-7; D remains unclear. The length of the CDR3 is 13 residues. Germline V CDR1 and CDR2: SGHAT, FQNNGV. Trimming stripped 3 bases from V and 3 bases from J, with 9 bases between. In DNA, the CDR3 is TGTGCCAGCAGCTTCAGGCAGGTCTACGAGCAGTACTTC. Encoded protein: CASSFRQVYEQYF.

V is TRBV28 and J is TRBJ1-3; D is uncertain. V lost 10 bases, J lost 4 bases, and 17 bases lay in between. Germline values: CDR1 MDHEN, CDR2 SYDVKM. This CDR3 comprises 14 residues. The CDR3: CAIRPPGPGNTIYF. The CDR3 nucleotides read TGTGCCATACGACCGCCAGGTCCAGGAAACACCATATATTTT.